The subject of this entry is one T cell receptor (beta chain). This sample was included in a study of blood T cell repertoires in COVID-19. Across the study: There were acute and convalescent COVID-19 samples, and they came from the United States, Italy and Spain. PBMCs, B-cell-depleted T cells, or T cells were the source of the cDNA or gDNA that made up the material.

Original data processing: Reference gene primer amplification in the assay estimated nucleated cell counts. Assay: immunoSEQ multiplex PCR; the TCRdb copy retains only in-frame clones and omits some. The V and J calls and the clone size are those of that table, but D and trimming were determined from the DNA. In the table there are 120,000 to 150,000 clones, 80% of which are singletons. This CDR3 region has 15 residues. The ends lost 2 bases at V and 3 bases at J; junction bases unmatched: 3. Germline V gene lookup returns CDR1 SGHTA and CDR2 FQGNSA. The V and J genes are TRBV7-2 and TRBJ1-4, with 7 bases fitting TRBD1. This sequence originates from a man aged 60-69 years with active or convalescent COVID-19. The specimen sequenced was peripheral blood. The CDR3 is CASSLNRGANEKLFF. The DNA for the CDR3 is TGTGCCAGCAGCTTAAACAGGGGAGCTAATGAAAAACTGTTTTTT.